This note documents a single T cell receptor (beta chain) sequence. These data come from a study of response to subunit inactivated influenza vaccine. TCRdb fed the RT-PCR reads into MiXCR, producing one record per CDR3 protein. The sample records over 800,000 distinct CDR3 sequences, 21% being singletons. V lost 2 bases, J lost 8 bases, and 12 bases lay in between. The CDR3 length is 13 residues. Germline V gene lookup returns CDR1 LGHNA and CDR2 YSLEER. This receptor was identified in a man aged 45-65 years who received an inactivated influenza vaccine. The genes are TRBV4-3 and TRBJ1-2; D remains ambiguous. Sequenced material: PBMCs from blood, taken roughly 5 days after vaccination. The CDR3 DNA reads TGCGCCAGCAGCCAACGGCAGTACGCCGGCTACACCTTC. Its translation is CASSQRQYAGYTF.